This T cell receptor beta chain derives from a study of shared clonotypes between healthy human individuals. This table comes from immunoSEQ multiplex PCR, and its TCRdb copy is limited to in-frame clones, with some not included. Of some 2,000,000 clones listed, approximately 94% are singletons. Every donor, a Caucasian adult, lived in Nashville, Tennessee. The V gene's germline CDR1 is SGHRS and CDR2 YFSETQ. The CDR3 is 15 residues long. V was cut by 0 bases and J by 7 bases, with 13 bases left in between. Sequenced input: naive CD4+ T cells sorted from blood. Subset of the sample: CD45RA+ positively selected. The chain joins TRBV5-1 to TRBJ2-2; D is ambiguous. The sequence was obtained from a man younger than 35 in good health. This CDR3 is CASSLAGWGNGELFF. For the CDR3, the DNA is TGCGCCAGCAGCTTGGCCGGGTGGGGAAACGGGGAGCTGTTTTTT. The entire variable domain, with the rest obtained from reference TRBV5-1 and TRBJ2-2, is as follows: KAGVTQTPRYLIKTRGQQVTLSCSPISGHRSVSWYQQTPGQGLQFLFEYFSETQRNKGNFPGRFSGRQFSNSRSEMNVSTLELGDSALYLCASSLAGWGNGELFFGEGSRLTVL.